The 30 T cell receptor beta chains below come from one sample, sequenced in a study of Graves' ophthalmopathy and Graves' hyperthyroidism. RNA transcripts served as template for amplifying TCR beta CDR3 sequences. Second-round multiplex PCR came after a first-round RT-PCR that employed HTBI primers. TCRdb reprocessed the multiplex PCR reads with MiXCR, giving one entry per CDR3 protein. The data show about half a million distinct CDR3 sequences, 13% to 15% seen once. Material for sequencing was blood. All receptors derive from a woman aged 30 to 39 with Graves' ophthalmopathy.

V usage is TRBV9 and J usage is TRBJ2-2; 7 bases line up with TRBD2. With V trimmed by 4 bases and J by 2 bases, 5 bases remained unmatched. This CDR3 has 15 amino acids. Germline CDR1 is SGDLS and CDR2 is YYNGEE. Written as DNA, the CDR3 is TGTGCCAGCAGCTCCAGCGGGGCCAACACCGGGGAGCTGTTTTTT. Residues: CASSSSGANTGELFF.

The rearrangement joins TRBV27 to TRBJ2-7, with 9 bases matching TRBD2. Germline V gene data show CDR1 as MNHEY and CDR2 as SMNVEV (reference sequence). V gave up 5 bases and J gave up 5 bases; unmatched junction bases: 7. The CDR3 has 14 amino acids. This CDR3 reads CASSPLGGGDEQYF. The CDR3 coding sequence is TGTGCCAGCAGTCCACTAGGCGGGGGGGACGAGCAGTACTTC.

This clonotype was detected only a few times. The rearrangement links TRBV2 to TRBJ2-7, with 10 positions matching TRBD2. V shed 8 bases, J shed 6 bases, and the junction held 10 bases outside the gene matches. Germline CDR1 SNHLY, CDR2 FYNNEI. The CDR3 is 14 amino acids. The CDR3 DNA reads TGTGCCAGCGCACTTAGCGGGGGGCCTCGCGAGCAGTACTTC. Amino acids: CASALSGGPREQYF.

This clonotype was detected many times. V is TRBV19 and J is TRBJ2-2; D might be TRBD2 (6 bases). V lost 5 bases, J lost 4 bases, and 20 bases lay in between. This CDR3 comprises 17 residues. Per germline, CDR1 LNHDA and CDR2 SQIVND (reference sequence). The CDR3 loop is CASSDPRGGPSTGELFF. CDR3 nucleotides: TGTGCCAGTAGTGACCCCCGAGGAGGGCCGAGCACCGGGGAGCTGTTTTTT.

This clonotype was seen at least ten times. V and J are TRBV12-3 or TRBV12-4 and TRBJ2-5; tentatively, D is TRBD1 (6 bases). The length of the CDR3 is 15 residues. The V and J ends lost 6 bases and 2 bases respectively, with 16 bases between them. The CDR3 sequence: CASRILGTPQETQYF. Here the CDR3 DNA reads TGTGCCAGCAGGATTCTGGGGACACCTCAAGAGACCCAGTACTTC.

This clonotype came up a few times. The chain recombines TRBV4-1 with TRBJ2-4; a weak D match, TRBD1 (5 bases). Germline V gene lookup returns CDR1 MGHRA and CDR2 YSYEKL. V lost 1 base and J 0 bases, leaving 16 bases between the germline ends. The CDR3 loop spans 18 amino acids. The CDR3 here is CASSQGPRTPLAKNIQYF. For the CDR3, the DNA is TGCGCCAGCAGCCAAGGACCCCGGACACCTCTAGCCAAAAACATTCAGTACTTC.

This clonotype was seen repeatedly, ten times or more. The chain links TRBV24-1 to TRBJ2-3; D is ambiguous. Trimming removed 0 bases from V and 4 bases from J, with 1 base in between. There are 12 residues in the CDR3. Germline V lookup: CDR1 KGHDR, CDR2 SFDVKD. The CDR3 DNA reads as TGTGCCACCAGTGATTTGTCAGATACGCAGTATTTT. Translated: CATSDLSDTQYF.

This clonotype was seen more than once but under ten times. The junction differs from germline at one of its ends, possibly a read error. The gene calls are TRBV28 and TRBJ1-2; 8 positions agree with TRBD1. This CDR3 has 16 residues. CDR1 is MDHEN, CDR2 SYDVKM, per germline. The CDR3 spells CTSYSPDRAFLKGYTF. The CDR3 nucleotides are TGTACCAGCTACTCTCCGGACAGGGCCTTTCTAAAGGGCTACACCTTC.

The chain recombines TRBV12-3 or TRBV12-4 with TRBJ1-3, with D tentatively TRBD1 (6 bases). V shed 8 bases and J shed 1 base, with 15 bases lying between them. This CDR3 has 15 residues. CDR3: CASGQGIGSGNTIYF. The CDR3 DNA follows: TGTGCCAGCGGCCAGGGGATAGGGTCTGGAAACACCATATATTTT.

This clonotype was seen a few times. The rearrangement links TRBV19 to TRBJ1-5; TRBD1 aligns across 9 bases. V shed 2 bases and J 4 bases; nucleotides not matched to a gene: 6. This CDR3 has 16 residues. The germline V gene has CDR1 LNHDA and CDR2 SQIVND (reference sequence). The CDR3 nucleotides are TGTGCCAGTAGTATACGGTCCGGACAGGGGAATCAGCCCCAGCATTTT. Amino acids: CASSIRSGQGNQPQHF.

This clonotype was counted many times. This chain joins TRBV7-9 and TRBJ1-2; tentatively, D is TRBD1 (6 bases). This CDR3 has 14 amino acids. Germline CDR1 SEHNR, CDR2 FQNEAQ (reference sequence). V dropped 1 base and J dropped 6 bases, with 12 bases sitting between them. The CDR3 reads CASSLGTAGDGYTF. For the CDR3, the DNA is TGTGCCAGCAGCTTAGGGACAGCTGGGGATGGCTACACCTTC.

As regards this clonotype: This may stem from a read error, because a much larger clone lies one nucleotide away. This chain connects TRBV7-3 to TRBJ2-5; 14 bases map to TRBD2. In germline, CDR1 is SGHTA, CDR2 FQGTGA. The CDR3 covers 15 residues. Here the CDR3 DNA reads TGTGCCAGAGGACTAGCGGGAGGCCATCAAGAGACCAAGTACTTC. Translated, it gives CARGLAGGHQETKYF.

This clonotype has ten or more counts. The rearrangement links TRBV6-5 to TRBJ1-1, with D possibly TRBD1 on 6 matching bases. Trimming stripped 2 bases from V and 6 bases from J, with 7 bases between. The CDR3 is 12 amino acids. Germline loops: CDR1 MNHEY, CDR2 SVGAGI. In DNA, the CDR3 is TGTGCCAGCAGTTACGGGGGCGCTGAAGCTTTCTTT. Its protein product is CASSYGGAEAFF.

The CDR3 region has the DNA TGCAGTGCTAGAGGGGCCCTCTACGAGCAGTACTTC. Translating it yields CSARGALYEQYF. This chain uses TRBV20-1 with TRBJ2-7; D is unresolved. Germline V lookup: CDR1 DFQATT, CDR2 SNEGSKA (reference sequence). The CDR3 loop spans 12 amino acids. V was cut by 1 base and J by 3 bases, with 7 bases left in between.

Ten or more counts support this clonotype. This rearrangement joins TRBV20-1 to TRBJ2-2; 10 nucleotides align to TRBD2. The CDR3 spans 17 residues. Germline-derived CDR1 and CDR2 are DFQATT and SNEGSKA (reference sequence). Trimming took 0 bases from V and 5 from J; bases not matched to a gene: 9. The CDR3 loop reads CSARDPLAGIRTGELFF. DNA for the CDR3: TGCAGTGCTAGAGATCCACTAGCGGGGATACGGACCGGGGAGCTGTTTTTT.

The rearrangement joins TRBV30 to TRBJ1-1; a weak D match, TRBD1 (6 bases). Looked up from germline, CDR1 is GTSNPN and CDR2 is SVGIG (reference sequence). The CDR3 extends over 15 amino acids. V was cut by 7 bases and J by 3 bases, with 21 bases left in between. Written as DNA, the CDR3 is TGTGCCTCCTCTTTGGGGGGCCTAAGCTACACTGAAGCTTTCTTT. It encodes CASSLGGLSYTEAFF.

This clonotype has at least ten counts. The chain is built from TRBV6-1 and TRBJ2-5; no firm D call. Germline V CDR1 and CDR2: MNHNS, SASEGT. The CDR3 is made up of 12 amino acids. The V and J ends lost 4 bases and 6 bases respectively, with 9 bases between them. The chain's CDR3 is CASSGSVQTQYF. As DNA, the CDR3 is TGTGCCAGCAGTGGTTCCGTTCAGACCCAGTACTTC.

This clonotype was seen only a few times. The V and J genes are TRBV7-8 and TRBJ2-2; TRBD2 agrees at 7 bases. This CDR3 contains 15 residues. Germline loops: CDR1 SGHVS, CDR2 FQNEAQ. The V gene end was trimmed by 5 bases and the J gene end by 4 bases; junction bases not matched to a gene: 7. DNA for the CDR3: TGTGCCAGCAGCCCGATGGGCGGGAGCACCGGGGAGCTGTTTTTT. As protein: CASSPMGGSTGELFF.

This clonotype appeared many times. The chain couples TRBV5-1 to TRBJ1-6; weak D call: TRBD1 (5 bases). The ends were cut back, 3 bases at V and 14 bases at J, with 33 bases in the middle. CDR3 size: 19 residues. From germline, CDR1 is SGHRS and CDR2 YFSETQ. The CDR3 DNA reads TGCGCCAGCAGCTCTTACACGAGAACACCGGGACGGGGAACATCGGCCCTCCACTTT. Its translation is CASSSYTRTPGRGTSALHF. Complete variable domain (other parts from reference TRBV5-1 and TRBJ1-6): KAGVTQTPRYLIKTRGQQVTLSCSPISGHRSVSWYQQTPGQGLQFLFEYFSETQRNKGNFPGRFSGRQFSNSRSEMNVSTLELGDSALYLCASSSYTRTPGRGTSALHFGNGTRLTVT.

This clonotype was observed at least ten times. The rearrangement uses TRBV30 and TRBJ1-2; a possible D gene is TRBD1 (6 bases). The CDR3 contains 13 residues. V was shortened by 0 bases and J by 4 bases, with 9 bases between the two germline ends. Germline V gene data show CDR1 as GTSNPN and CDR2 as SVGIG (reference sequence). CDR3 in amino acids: CAWSVNRAYGYTF. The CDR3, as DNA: TGTGCCTGGAGTGTGAACAGGGCCTATGGCTACACCTTC.

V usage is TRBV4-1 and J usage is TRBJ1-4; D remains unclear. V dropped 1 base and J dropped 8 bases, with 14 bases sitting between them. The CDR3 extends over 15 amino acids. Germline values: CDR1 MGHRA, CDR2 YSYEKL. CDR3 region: CASSQVVRAIEKLFF. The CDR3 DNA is TGCGCCAGCAGCCAAGTTGTACGGGCAATCGAAAAACTGTTTTTT.

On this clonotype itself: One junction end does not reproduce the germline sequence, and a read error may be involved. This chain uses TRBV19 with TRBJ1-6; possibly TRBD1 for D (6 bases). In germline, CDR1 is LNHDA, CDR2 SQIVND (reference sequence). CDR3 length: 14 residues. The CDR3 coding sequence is TGTGCCAGTAAGGAGGGGGACTATAATGCACCCCTCCACTTT. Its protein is CASKEGDYNAPLHF.

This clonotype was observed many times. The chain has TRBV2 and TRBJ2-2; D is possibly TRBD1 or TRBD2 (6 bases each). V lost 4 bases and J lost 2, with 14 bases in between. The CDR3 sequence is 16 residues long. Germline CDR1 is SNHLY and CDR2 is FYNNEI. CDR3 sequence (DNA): TGTGCCAGCAGTGGCGAGAGGGGGGCTAACACCGGGGAGCTGTTTTTT. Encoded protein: CASSGERGANTGELFF.

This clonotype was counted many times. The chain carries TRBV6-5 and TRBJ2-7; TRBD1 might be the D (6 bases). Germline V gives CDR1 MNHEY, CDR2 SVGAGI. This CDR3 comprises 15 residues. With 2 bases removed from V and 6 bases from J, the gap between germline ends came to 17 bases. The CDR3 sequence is CASSYAKSRGREQYF. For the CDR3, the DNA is TGTGCCAGCAGTTACGCTAAATCCAGGGGTCGCGAGCAGTACTTC.

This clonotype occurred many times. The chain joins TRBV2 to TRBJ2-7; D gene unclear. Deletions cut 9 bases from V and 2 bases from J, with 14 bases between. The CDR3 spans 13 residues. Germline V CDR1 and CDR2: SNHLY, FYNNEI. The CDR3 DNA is TGTGCCAGTAATACCGGGCCGACCTACGAGCAGTACTTC. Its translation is CASNTGPTYEQYF.

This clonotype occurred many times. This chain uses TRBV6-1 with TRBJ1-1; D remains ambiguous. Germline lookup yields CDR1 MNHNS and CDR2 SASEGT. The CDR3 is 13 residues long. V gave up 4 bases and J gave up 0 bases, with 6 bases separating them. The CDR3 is CASSAMLNTEAFF. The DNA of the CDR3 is TGTGCCAGCAGTGCGATGCTGAACACTGAAGCTTTCTTT.

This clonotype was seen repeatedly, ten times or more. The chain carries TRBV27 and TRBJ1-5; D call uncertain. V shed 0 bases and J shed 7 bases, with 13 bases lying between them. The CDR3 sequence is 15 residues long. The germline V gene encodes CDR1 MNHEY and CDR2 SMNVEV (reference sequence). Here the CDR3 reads CASSLSISGGQPQHF. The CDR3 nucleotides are TGTGCCAGCAGTTTATCAATCTCCGGCGGCCAGCCCCAGCATTTT.

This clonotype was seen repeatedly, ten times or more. The CDR3 loop reads CSSFRGQTEAFF. CDR3 nucleotide sequence: TGCAGTTCCTTCAGGGGGCAAACTGAAGCTTTCTTT. V and J are TRBV20-1 and TRBJ1-1, with 8 bases fitting TRBD1. V lost 8 bases and J lost 5; bases outside the gene matches: 7. The CDR3 consists of 12 residues. Germline V gene sequence: CDR1 DFQATT, CDR2 SNEGSKA (reference sequence).

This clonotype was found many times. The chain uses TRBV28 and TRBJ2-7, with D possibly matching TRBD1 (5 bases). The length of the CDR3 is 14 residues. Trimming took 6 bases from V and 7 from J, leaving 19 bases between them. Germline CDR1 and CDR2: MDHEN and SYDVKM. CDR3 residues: CASSNRLKWWEQYF. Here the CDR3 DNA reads TGTGCCAGCAGCAACAGGCTAAAATGGTGGGAGCAGTACTTC.

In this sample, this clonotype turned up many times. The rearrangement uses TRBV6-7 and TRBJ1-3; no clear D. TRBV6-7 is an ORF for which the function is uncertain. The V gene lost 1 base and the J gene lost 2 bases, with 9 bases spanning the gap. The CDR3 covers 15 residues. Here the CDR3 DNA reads TGTGCCAGCAGTTACTGGGGAGAGGCTGGAAACACCATATATTTT. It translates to CASSYWGEAGNTIYF.